These 6 T cell receptor beta chains came from one sample sequenced in a study of T cells in Graves' hyperthyroidism and ophthalmopathy. Amplification yielded TCR beta CDR3 regions, with RNA transcripts as the source. Carried out on the TCR CDR3, a first-round RT-PCR used the HTBI primer set. TCRdb fed the multiplex PCR reads into MiXCR, producing one record per CDR3 protein. The data contain approximately 430,000 distinct CDR3 sequences, 15% to 17% of them seen just once; the ten biggest clones take up around 14%. The sample comprised blood. These receptors were obtained from a woman under 30 with Graves' hyperthyroidism.

This clonotype was observed many times. V usage is TRBV11-1 and J usage is TRBJ2-7; TRBD2 aligns across 7 bases. Germline V CDR1 and CDR2: SGHAT, FQDESV (reference sequence). The J segment lost 6 bases and the V segment lost 5 bases, leaving 4 bases of the junction unmatched. The CDR3 totals 12 residues. The CDR3 sequence is CASSLGGGEQYF. The CDR3 nucleotides are TGTGCCAGCAGCCTGGGCGGGGGCGAGCAGTACTTC.

This clonotype was counted ten times or more. The gene calls are TRBV2 and TRBJ1-1, with TRBD1 identical over 8 bases. The germline V gene has CDR1 SNHLY and CDR2 FYNNEI. This CDR3 region has 13 residues. V was pared by 6 bases and J by 6 bases, with 6 bases of the junction left unmatched. The CDR3 here is CASRQDRAAEAFF. The CDR3 DNA sequence: TGTGCCAGCAGGCAGGACAGGGCGGCTGAAGCTTTCTTT.

The V and J genes are TRBV19 and TRBJ1-2; D gene ambiguous. This CDR3 is 13 amino acids long. Germline V CDR1 and CDR2: LNHDA, SQIVND (reference sequence). Trimming took 7 bases from V and 4 from J, leaving 13 bases between them. In nucleotides, the CDR3 is TGTGCCAGTAAGCGTCCTGACCTCTATGGCTACACCTTC. Its protein is CASKRPDLYGYTF.

This clonotype was counted only a few times. The rearrangement links TRBV20-1 to TRBJ2-2; perhaps TRBD1 as D (6 bases). The CDR3 spans 15 residues. Germline V gene sequence: CDR1 DFQATT, CDR2 SNEGSKA (reference sequence). Trimming removed 1 base from V and 4 bases from J, with 13 bases in between. The chain's CDR3 is CSARVGQGPTGELFF. The CDR3 DNA sequence: TGCAGTGCTAGAGTGGGACAAGGTCCCACCGGGGAGCTGTTTTTT.

This clonotype has more than one count but fewer than ten. The chain employs TRBV5-4 and TRBJ1-4; 10 bases align to TRBD1. This CDR3 has 15 residues. Trimming took 2 bases from V and 7 from J; bases not matched to a gene: 5. CDR1 is SGHNT and CDR2 is YYREEE in the germline V gene (reference sequence). CDR3 sequence (DNA): TGTGCCAGCAGCTTATTGACAGGGGGCGTTGAAAAACTGTTTTTT. Its protein is CASSLLTGGVEKLFF.

On this clonotype: A much larger clonotype is one base distant, so this may be a read error. The conserved phenylalanine or tryptophan is not found at the CDR3 terminus, so this likely reflects a read error. V is TRBV20-1 and J is TRBJ2-5; TRBD2 aligns across 10 bases. The CDR3 is 13 amino acids. In germline, CDR1 is DFQATT, CDR2 SNEGSKA (reference sequence). Trimming cost V 2 bases and J 4 bases; bases outside gene matches: 1. The CDR3 coding sequence is TGCAGTGCTAGAAGCGGGAGGGGAGAGACCCAGTACCTC. Its protein product is CSARSGRGETQYL.